Presented here are 25 T cell receptor beta chains from one specimen sequenced in a study of blood T cell repertoires in COVID-19. The protocol was immunoSEQ multiplex PCR, while the TCRdb copy is restricted to in-frame clones and leaves out a portion. The sample has around 130,000 clones, approximately 90% seen once; the top ten hold 4% to 5.5%. Sequenced input: peripheral blood. These receptors originate from a man in his forties with acute or convalescent COVID-19.

V gene TRBV10-2 combines with J gene TRBJ2-2; the D is unclear. Germline V lookup: CDR1 WSHSY, CDR2 SAAADI. The CDR3 sequence is 10 residues long. V lost 8 bases to trimming and J lost 7 bases, with 5 bases between them. Written as DNA, the CDR3 is TGCGCCAGCTTCAACGGGGAGCTGTTTTTT. Translating it yields CASFNGELFF.

The chain uses TRBV12-3 or TRBV12-4 and TRBJ1-2, with a possible D match to TRBD1 (6 bases). Trimming removed 3 bases from V and 4 bases from J, with 9 bases in between. This CDR3 comprises 13 residues. The DNA of the CDR3 is TGTGCCAGCAGTTTTAGAGGGGGCTATGGCTACACCTTC. This encodes CASSFRGGYGYTF.

J is TRBJ1-4 and V is TRBV11-1; D remains ambiguous. Germline V gene data show CDR1 as SGHAT and CDR2 as FQDESV (reference sequence). V was cut by 0 bases and J by 6 bases, with 5 bases left in between. The CDR3 has 13 residues. Here the CDR3 reads CASSLAADEKLFF. In DNA form, the CDR3 reads TGTGCCAGCAGCTTAGCGGCCGATGAAAAACTGTTTTTT.

In its sample, this clone was seen a few times. The chain combines TRBV30 with TRBJ2-3, with 7 bases fitting TRBD1. This CDR3 has 12 residues. Germline V CDR1 and CDR2: GTSNPN, SVGIG (reference sequence). The junction had 0 bases not matched to a gene; V was cut back by 2 bases and J by 4 bases. In nucleotides, the CDR3 is TGTGCCTGGAGTACAGGGGCAGATACGCAGTATTTT. Translated: CAWSTGADTQYF.

The chain uses TRBV30 and TRBJ1-5, with D uncertain. The CDR3 extends over 12 amino acids. Between the trimmed V and J ends, which lost 3 bases and 2 bases, there was a span of 5 bases. In germline, CDR1 is GTSNPN, CDR2 SVGIG (reference sequence). The CDR3, as DNA: TGTGCCTGGAGGGAGGGCAATCAGCCCCAGCATTTT. Amino acids: CAWREGNQPQHF. The whole variable domain, filled in from reference TRBV30 and TRBJ1-5, reads SQTIHQWPATLVQPVGSPLSLECTVEGTSNPNLYWYRQAAGRGLQLLFYSVGIGQISSEVPQNLSASRPQDRQFILSSKKLLLSDSGFYLCAWREGNQPQHFGDGTRLSIL.

This chain joins TRBV7-9 and TRBJ2-3, with unresolved D. The CDR3 extends over 17 amino acids. CDR1 and CDR2 (germline): SEHNR, FQNEAQ (reference sequence). Between the trimmed V and J ends, which lost 6 bases and 0 bases, there was a span of 19 bases. The CDR3 nucleotides are TGTGCCAGCAGTCCCCCTCGAGGTTCCACTAGCACAGATACGCAGTATTTT. Translation gives CASSPPRGSTSTDTQYF.

V and J are TRBV7-2 and TRBJ1-2; D unclear. With 6 bases removed from V and 1 base from J, the gap between germline ends came to 6 bases. This CDR3 comprises 12 residues. The germline V gene encodes CDR1 SGHTA and CDR2 FQGNSA. The CDR3 protein is CASSHFNYGYTF. CDR3 bases: TGTGCCAGCAGTCATTTTAACTATGGCTACACCTTC.

DNA for the CDR3: TGCGCCAGCAGCTTGGTAACAGGTTCTTGGTACGAGCAGTACTTC. Translated: CASSLVTGSWYEQYF. The chain carries TRBV5-1 and TRBJ2-7; a weak D match, TRBD1 (5 bases). With 0 bases removed from V and 4 bases from J, the gap between germline ends came to 14 bases. CDR1 is SGHRS, CDR2 YFSETQ, per germline. The CDR3 runs to 15 residues.

This chain links TRBV7-8 with TRBJ2-1; 7 nucleotides match TRBD1. CDR3 size: 14 residues. Looked up from germline, CDR1 is SGHVS and CDR2 is FQNEAQ. V trimming: 5 bases; J trimming: 6 bases; junction bases outside the gene matches: 7. CDR3 bases: TGTGCCAGCAGCCATGACAGGGTGTCCAATGAGCAGTTCTTC. This codes for CASSHDRVSNEQFF.

This clone has only one observation. The CDR3: CASSSRQGENPYEQYF. The CDR3 region has the DNA TGTGCCAGCAGTTCGCGACAGGGGGAAAACCCCTACGAGCAGTACTTC. This chain connects TRBV27 to TRBJ2-7; 9 bases are shared with TRBD1. Looked up from germline, CDR1 is MNHEY and CDR2 is SMNVEV (reference sequence). The J segment lost 2 bases and the V segment lost 4 bases, leaving 9 bases of the junction unmatched. The CDR3 is made up of 16 amino acids.

V usage is TRBV5-4 and J usage is TRBJ2-3; TRBD2 agrees at 9 bases. CDR3 length equals 19 residues. The J segment lost 2 bases and the V segment lost 0 bases, leaving 13 bases of the junction unmatched. Per germline, CDR1 SGHNT and CDR2 YYREEE (reference sequence). The CDR3 nucleotides are TGTGCCAGCAGCTTGGGAGGGTGGCTAGCGGGATCAAACACAGATACGCAGTATTTT. It yields the protein CASSLGGWLAGSNTDTQYF.

The V call is TRBV5-1, the J call TRBJ2-1; 14 bases are a match to TRBD2. This CDR3 region has 13 residues. The V and J ends lost 10 bases and 10 bases, in that order; junction bases with no gene match: 7. Germline CDR1 and CDR2: SGHRS and YFSETQ. The CDR3 sequence: CASGTSGGQEQFF. DNA for the CDR3: TGCGCCTCCGGGACTAGCGGGGGTCAGGAGCAGTTCTTC.

The chain recombines TRBV24-1 with TRBJ1-1; tentative D call: TRBD1 (5 bases). The CDR3 has 13 amino acids. The germline gives CDR1 KGHDR, CDR2 SFDVKD. Trimming pared 10 bases from V and 4 bases from J, leaving 15 bases between. CDR3 nucleotides: TGTGCCACGGCCGCCGGGGGTACCACTGAAGCTTTCTTT. This sequence encodes CATAAGGTTEAFF.

The V gene is TRBV7-2, the J gene TRBJ2-3; 13 nucleotides align to TRBD2. CDR1 and CDR2 (germline): SGHTA, FQGNSA. V dropped 5 bases and J dropped 2; count of bases not matched to a gene: 4. The CDR3 is made up of 16 amino acids. CDR3 in amino acids: CASSGGTSGVTDTQYF. DNA of the CDR3: TGTGCCAGCAGCGGCGGGACTAGCGGGGTCACAGATACGCAGTATTTT.

This clone was detected only once. The chain links TRBV20-1 to TRBJ1-3, with 7 bases matching TRBD1. The CDR3 sequence is 13 residues long. V lost 3 bases to trimming and J lost 7 bases; unmatched junction nucleotides: 6. Germline V gene sequence: CDR1 DFQATT, CDR2 SNEGSKA (reference sequence). CDR3 DNA sequence: TGCAGTGCTAGTTCGACAGGGATCAACACCATATATTTT. Its translation: CSASSTGINTIYF.

Notes on this clone: In the same sample, other DNA sequences code for this CDR3. CDR3 DNA: TGTGCCAGTAGTGACAGGGGTGACACTGAAGCTTTCTTT. This translates into CASSDRGDTEAFF. The chain carries TRBV19 and TRBJ1-1, with TRBD1 matching over 8 bases. CDR1 LNHDA and CDR2 SQIVND come from the germline V gene (reference sequence). V was pared by 5 bases and J by 3 bases, with 2 bases of the junction left unmatched. CDR3 length: 13 residues. Together with reference TRBV19 and TRBJ1-1, the CDR3 gives the full variable domain: DGGITQSPKYLFRKEGQNVTLSCEQNLNHDAMYWYRQDPGQGLRLIYYSQIVNDFQKGDIAEGYSVSREKKESFPLTVTSAQKNPTAFYLCASSDRGDTEAFFGQGTRLTVV.

The chain joins TRBV9 to TRBJ1-5; the D is unclear. The germline CDR1 and CDR2 sequences are SGDLS and YYNGEE. V dropped 0 bases and J dropped 7 bases, with 8 bases sitting between them. This CDR3 is 13 amino acids long. CDR3 coding DNA: TGTGCCAGCAGCGTAGCTGTGGGCCAGCCCCAGCATTTT. The encoded protein is CASSVAVGQPQHF. Together with reference TRBV9 and TRBJ1-5, the CDR3 gives the full variable domain: DSGVTQTPKHLITATGQRVTLRCSPRSGDLSVYWYQQSLDQGLQFLIQYYNGEERAKGNILERFSAQQFPDLHSELNLSSLELGDSALYFCASSVAVGQPQHFGDGTRLSIL.

This clone turned up a few times. Other DNA sequences in the same sample also yield this CDR3. The chain joins TRBV10-3 to TRBJ1-5; 7 bases agree with TRBD1. The CDR3 runs 14 residues. The V segment lost 0 bases and the J segment 7 bases; nucleotides outside the gene matches: 3. Germline V gene sequence: CDR1 ENHRY, CDR2 SYGVKD. CDR3 DNA sequence: TGTGCCATCAGTGAGTCTAGGACAGGCCAGCCCCAGCATTTT. Protein sequence: CAISESRTGQPQHF.

The chain employs TRBV14 and TRBJ2-1; D is possibly TRBD2 (7 bases). Germline CDR1 is SGHDN and CDR2 is FVKESK. This CDR3 has 14 amino acids. V lost 4 bases and J lost 8, with 15 bases in between. The CDR3 loop is CASSRLWGGDEQFF. In DNA, the CDR3 is TGTGCCAGCAGCCGATTATGGGGGGGCGATGAGCAGTTCTTC.

V gene TRBV5-1 combines with J gene TRBJ2-3; the match to TRBD1 covers 11 bases. V was pared by 3 bases and J by 3 bases, with 6 bases of the junction left unmatched. Germline CDR1 and CDR2: SGHRS and YFSETQ. The CDR3 has 16 residues. CDR3 region: CASSYGQGALTDTQYF. CDR3 in DNA: TGCGCCAGCAGCTACGGACAGGGGGCGTTAACAGATACGCAGTATTTT.

This chain uses TRBV30 with TRBJ2-7; D unresolved. This CDR3 is built from 14 residues. Trimming shortened V by 0 bases and J by 2 bases, and 11 bases separated the two germline ends. The V gene's germline CDR1 is GTSNPN and CDR2 SVGIG (reference sequence). CDR3: CAWSVLGSTYEQYF. For the CDR3, the DNA is TGTGCCTGGAGTGTACTGGGCAGCACCTACGAGCAGTACTTC.

The rearrangement joins TRBV10-3 to TRBJ2-2, with TRBD1 matching over 8 bases. Germline V lookup: CDR1 ENHRY, CDR2 SYGVKD. The V and J ends lost 2 bases and 5 bases, in that order; junction bases with no gene match: 7. The CDR3 runs to 16 residues. CDR3: CAISESGRTGTGELFF. CDR3 DNA: TGTGCCATCAGTGAGAGTGGGAGGACAGGGACCGGGGAGCTGTTTTTT.

This chain's CDR3 is CASNRVMNTEAFF. DNA for the CDR3: TGTGCCAGTAACAGGGTCATGAACACTGAAGCTTTCTTT. The rearrangement links TRBV14 to TRBJ1-1, with D perhaps TRBD1 (6 bases). The CDR3 sequence is 13 residues long. Trimming stripped 9 bases from V and 0 bases from J, with 11 bases between. CDR1 and CDR2 (germline): SGHDN, FVKESK.

This chain links TRBV7-9 with TRBJ2-7; TRBD1 matches at 9 bases. The CDR3 runs to 14 residues. V was pared by 10 bases and J by 7 bases, with 14 bases of the junction left unmatched. Germline lookup yields CDR1 SEHNR and CDR2 FQNEAQ (reference sequence). The CDR3 loop is CATGENRGPMEQYF. CDR3 in DNA: TGTGCCACCGGGGAGAACAGGGGGCCGATGGAGCAGTACTTC.

This clone was counted only a few times. This CDR3 is CATSGQVNTEAFF. CDR3 bases: TGTGCCACCAGCGGACAGGTGAACACTGAAGCTTTCTTT. V gene TRBV15 combines with J gene TRBJ1-1, with TRBD1 identical over 7 bases. This CDR3 contains 13 residues. CDR1 and CDR2 from the germline V gene are LNHNV and YYDKDF (reference sequence). After removal of 5 bases from V and 0 bases from J, the junction contained 0 bases not matched to a gene.